Each of the 30 T cell receptor beta chains below was sequenced from the same sample in a study of cytomegalovirus exposure and HLA in healthy donors. Researchers ran the PCR with 60 Vbeta and 13 Jbeta primers. Clones were read by immunoSEQ multiplex PCR, and TCRdb kept only the in-frame ones, dropping some. The sample yields under 100,000 clones, around four fifths seen once. The specimen was PBMCs. The receptors here all came from a boy younger than 18 in good health and CMV-seronegative.

The V gene is TRBV5-1, the J gene TRBJ2-1; the D gene is possibly TRBD1 (6 bases). The CDR3 consists of 14 residues. The germline gives CDR1 SGHRS, CDR2 YFSETQ. V lost 4 bases, J lost 2 bases, and 10 bases lay in between. The DNA of the CDR3 is TGCGCCAGCAGCCCGGACAGAACCTACAATGAGCAGTTCTTC. Residues: CASSPDRTYNEQFF.

V is TRBV2 and J is TRBJ2-3, with 8 bases fitting TRBD2. Germline V gene lookup returns CDR1 SNHLY and CDR2 FYNNEI. This CDR3 is 17 amino acids long. V gave up 3 bases and J gave up 6 bases; unmatched junction bases: 14. The CDR3 loop reads CASSDMTGGPEEDTQYF. The CDR3 DNA reads TGTGCCAGCAGTGATATGACGGGAGGGCCAGAGGAGGATACGCAGTATTTT.

The chain combines TRBV4-3 with TRBJ1-2; 12 bases align to TRBD1. The junction had 8 bases not matched to a gene; V was cut back by 1 base and J by 8 bases. CDR1 and CDR2 (germline): LGHNA, YSLEER. The CDR3 has 16 residues. The CDR3 reads CASSQAKGTGGDGYTF. In nucleotides, the CDR3 is TGCGCCAGCAGCCAAGCCAAGGGGACAGGGGGCGACGGCTACACCTTC.

The chain recombines TRBV18 with TRBJ1-1, with TRBD1 matching over 7 bases. Germline CDR1 reads KGHSH; CDR2 reads LQKENI. This CDR3 contains 13 residues. The J segment lost 6 bases and the V segment lost 4 bases, leaving 5 bases of the junction unmatched. The CDR3 protein is CASSRDRDAEAFF. CDR3 DNA sequence: TGTGCCAGCTCACGCGACAGGGACGCTGAAGCTTTCTTT.

This clone was picked up a small number of times. The rearrangement links TRBV6-6 to TRBJ2-7, with D uncertain. Trimming took off 3 bases at V and 1 base at J, with 10 bases between the two ends. The CDR3 extends over 14 amino acids. The germline gives CDR1 MNHNY, CDR2 SVGAGI (reference sequence). In DNA form, the CDR3 reads TGTGCCAGCAGTTATAAATCAGATTCCTACGAGCAGTACTTC. Its translation: CASSYKSDSYEQYF.

This clone was recorded once. The chain employs TRBV2 and TRBJ2-7; no firm D call. This CDR3 has 14 amino acids. The V end was cut by 3 bases, the J end by 0 bases, with 9 bases between. CDR1 is SNHLY, CDR2 FYNNEI, per germline. CDR3: CASSEARLSYEQYF. CDR3 in DNA: TGTGCCAGCAGTGAGGCCAGACTCTCCTACGAGCAGTACTTC.

V gene TRBV9 combines with J gene TRBJ1-2; the D is unclear. With 0 bases removed from V and 4 bases from J, the gap between germline ends came to 13 bases. The CDR3 runs 15 residues. CDR1 SGDLS and CDR2 YYNGEE come from the germline V gene. The CDR3 sequence is CASSVDYSSSYGYTF. In DNA form, the CDR3 reads TGTGCCAGCAGCGTAGATTACAGCTCTTCCTATGGCTACACCTTC.

The V gene is TRBV14, the J gene TRBJ1-2; D might be TRBD1 (5 bases). The CDR3 runs 16 residues. Per the germline V gene, CDR1 is SGHDN and CDR2 is FVKESK. Trimming stripped 5 bases from V and 4 bases from J, with 20 bases between. CDR3 sequence reads: CASSSRPSQVLYGYTF. CDR3 in DNA: TGTGCCAGCAGCTCAAGGCCGTCACAGGTACTCTATGGCTACACCTTC. Looking up the rest from reference TRBV14 and TRBJ1-2 gives the full variable domain: EAGVTQFPSHSVIEKGQTVTLRCDPISGHDNLYWYRRVMGKEIKFLLHFVKESKQDESGMPNNRFLAERTGGTYSTLKVQPAELEDSGVYFCASSSRPSQVLYGYTFGSGTRLTVV.

V usage is TRBV27 and J usage is TRBJ1-6; D is uncertain. The V gene's germline CDR1 is MNHEY and CDR2 SMNVEV (reference sequence). The V gene lost 5 bases and the J gene lost 4 bases, with 3 bases spanning the gap. This CDR3 is 12 amino acids long. The CDR3 loop is CASSPYNSPLHF. CDR3 nucleotides: TGTGCCAGCAGTCCGTATAATTCACCCCTCCACTTT.

This clone was picked up a small number of times. The chain combines TRBV30 with TRBJ1-1; a weak D match, TRBD1 (6 bases). Deletions cut 5 bases from V and 1 base from J, with 17 bases between. The CDR3 is 15 amino acids. Germline loops: CDR1 GTSNPN, CDR2 SVGIG (reference sequence). In nucleotides, the CDR3 is TGTGCCTGGGAGGGGACACCTACTAGGAACACTGAAGCTTTCTTT. Encoded protein: CAWEGTPTRNTEAFF. Combining the CDR3 with reference TRBV30 and TRBJ1-1 gives the whole variable domain SQTIHQWPATLVQPVGSPLSLECTVEGTSNPNLYWYRQAAGRGLQLLFYSVGIGQISSEVPQNLSASRPQDRQFILSSKKLLLSDSGFYLCAWEGTPTRNTEAFFGQGTRLTVV.

The genes are TRBV4-1 and TRBJ2-7, with 7 positions matching TRBD1. Trimming took 4 bases from V and 0 from J; bases not matched to a gene: 9. Looked up from germline, CDR1 is MGHRA and CDR2 is YSYEKL. There are 16 residues in the CDR3. The CDR3 coding sequence is TGCGCCAGCAGCCCCAGCAGGGGGTTGAGCTCCTACGAGCAGTACTTC. Protein: CASSPSRGLSSYEQYF.

The chain joins TRBV18 to TRBJ2-7; TRBD1 matches at 7 bases. In germline, CDR1 is KGHSH, CDR2 LQKENI. V shed 4 bases, J shed 5 bases, and the junction held 11 bases outside the gene matches. CDR3 length: 15 residues. The CDR3 DNA sequence: TGTGCCAGCTCACAAAGCCCAGACAGGGCGGACGAGCAGTACTTC. Its protein is CASSQSPDRADEQYF.

This clone was recorded once. The chain joins TRBV27 to TRBJ2-7; possible D gene TRBD1, 5 bases. Germline assignment: CDR1 MNHEY and CDR2 SMNVEV (reference sequence). Trimming took 0 bases from V and 7 from J, leaving 10 bases between them. This CDR3 is 13 amino acids long. The CDR3 nucleotides are TGTGCCAGCAGTTTATCGATTAAGGGGGAGCAGTACTTC. Translating gives CASSLSIKGEQYF.

The chain carries TRBV19 and TRBJ1-1; no clear D. The CDR3 sequence is 13 residues long. Germline V CDR1 and CDR2: LNHDA, SQIVND (reference sequence). Deletions cut 1 base from V and 1 base from J, with 4 bases between. This chain's CDR3 is CASSIGENTEAFF. The CDR3 nucleotides are TGTGCCAGTAGTATAGGAGAGAACACTGAAGCTTTCTTT.

The chain has TRBV5-4 and TRBJ2-7; D is possibly TRBD1 (6 bases). This CDR3 is built from 15 residues. V was trimmed by 0 bases and J by 0 bases, leaving 10 bases between them. Germline V gives CDR1 SGHNT, CDR2 YYREEE (reference sequence). CDR3 region: CASSLDRAVSYEQYF. In nucleotides, the CDR3 is TGTGCCAGCAGCTTGGACAGGGCCGTCTCCTACGAGCAGTACTTC.

The rearrangement joins TRBV7-8 to TRBJ2-2; 10 nucleotides align to TRBD2. Germline assignment: CDR1 SGHVS and CDR2 FQNEAQ. This CDR3 region has 14 residues. With 5 bases clipped from V and 7 bases from J, the junction kept 4 bases outside the gene matches. For the CDR3, the DNA is TGTGCCAGCAGCAGCGGGGGGGCTGGCGGGGAGCTGTTTTTT. It encodes CASSSGGAGGELFF.

V usage is TRBV6-6 and J usage is TRBJ2-1; the match to TRBD1 covers 7 bases. The ends lost 6 bases at V and 9 bases at J; junction bases unmatched: 8. The CDR3 sequence is 13 residues long. The germline V gene has CDR1 MNHNY and CDR2 SVGAGI (reference sequence). The CDR3, as DNA: TGTGCCAGCAGCCAGACAGGGAGAGGTGAGCAGTTCTTC. It is translated as CASSQTGRGEQFF.

The chain couples TRBV9 to TRBJ2-3; perhaps TRBD1 as D (6 bases). The CDR3 covers 14 residues. The V end lost 0 bases, the J end lost 6 bases, and 11 bases lay between the germline ends. Germline CDR1 SGDLS, CDR2 YYNGEE. The DNA for the CDR3 is TGTGCCAGCAGCGTAGGACTGACAGGTGATACGCAGTATTTT. Amino acids: CASSVGLTGDTQYF.

The chain joins TRBV28 to TRBJ1-2, with TRBD1 matching 7 bases. Germline V gene lookup returns CDR1 MDHEN and CDR2 SYDVKM. The CDR3 extends over 17 amino acids. Trimming took 4 bases from V and 4 from J; bases not matched to a gene: 15. The CDR3: CASSSPTRTGSLYGYTF. CDR3 DNA sequence: TGTGCCAGCAGTTCCCCTACTAGGACAGGAAGCCTCTATGGCTACACCTTC.

The chain couples TRBV25-1 to TRBJ2-7, with D hard to call. CDR1 MGHDK and CDR2 SYGVNS come from the germline V gene. The CDR3 is 16 residues long. V was shortened by 2 bases and J by 0 bases, with 14 bases between the two germline ends. The CDR3 loop reads CASSENSQGSSYEQYF. CDR3 DNA: TGTGCCAGCAGTGAAAACAGCCAAGGAAGCTCCTACGAGCAGTACTTC.

CDR3 DNA sequence: TGTGCCAGCAGTGTCGACAGGGGTGTCGGGGAGCTGTTTTTT. It is translated as CASSVDRGVGELFF. V gene TRBV25-1 combines with J gene TRBJ2-2; 8 bases match TRBD1. Germline lookup yields CDR1 MGHDK and CDR2 SYGVNS. The CDR3 is 14 amino acids. J lost 7 bases, V lost 4 bases, and 5 bases had no gene match.

By frequency in the sample, this clone is medium-sized. The rearrangement uses TRBV28 and TRBJ2-7; weak D call: TRBD2 (6 bases). This CDR3 comprises 15 residues. Germline-derived CDR1 and CDR2 are MDHEN and SYDVKM. Between the trimmed V and J ends, which lost 3 bases and 2 bases, there was a span of 14 bases. CDR3: CASSFPRGSTYEQYF. CDR3 coding DNA: TGTGCCAGCAGTTTCCCACGGGGGTCCACCTACGAGCAGTACTTC. Supplemented by reference TRBV28 and TRBJ2-7, the full variable domain reads DVKVTQSSRYLVKRTGEKVFLECVQDMDHENMFWYRQDPGLGLRLIYFSYDVKMKEKGDIPEGYSVSREKKERFSLILESASTNQTSMYLCASSFPRGSTYEQYFGPGTRLTVT.

This clone appeared a single time. The rearrangement links TRBV18 to TRBJ1-1; 8 bases map to TRBD1. Germline V CDR1 and CDR2: KGHSH, LQKENI. Trimming took 5 bases from V and 4 from J; bases not matched to a gene: 6. The CDR3 has 14 residues. The CDR3 spells CASSAGGSGTEAFF. The DNA for the CDR3 is TGTGCCAGCTCAGCAGGGGGCTCGGGCACTGAAGCTTTCTTT.

The sample holds one count of this clone. CDR3 sequence reads: CASSLENQNTEAFF. CDR3 coding DNA: TGTGCCAGCAGTTTAGAGAACCAGAACACTGAAGCTTTCTTT. This rearrangement joins TRBV28 to TRBJ1-1; no clear D gene. The CDR3 runs to 14 residues. The V gene's germline CDR1 is MDHEN and CDR2 SYDVKM. V was trimmed by 2 bases and J by 1 base, leaving 8 bases between them.

The chain employs TRBV7-9 and TRBJ2-7, with D tentatively TRBD1 (6 bases). Trimming removed 5 bases from V and 4 bases from J, with 15 bases in between. The CDR3 is 14 amino acids. Per germline, CDR1 SEHNR and CDR2 FQNEAQ (reference sequence). The DNA for the CDR3 is TGTGCCAGCAGCGGTGACAGGCAGCGGTACGAGCAGTACTTC. Its protein is CASSGDRQRYEQYF.

J is TRBJ1-1 and V is TRBV4-3; the D gene is possibly TRBD1 (5 bases). With 8 bases removed from V and 1 base from J, the gap between germline ends came to 20 bases. In germline, CDR1 is LGHNA, CDR2 YSLEER. The CDR3 is made up of 16 amino acids. The CDR3 sequence is CASAQVGEGENTEAFF. The CDR3 nucleotides are TGCGCCAGCGCACAGGTCGGGGAGGGAGAGAACACTGAAGCTTTCTTT.

The rearrangement joins TRBV30 to TRBJ2-5; maybe TRBD1 (5 bases). The germline V gene encodes CDR1 GTSNPN and CDR2 SVGIG (reference sequence). The length of the CDR3 is 13 residues. V lost 3 bases, J lost 1 base, and 9 bases lay in between. Here the CDR3 reads CAWSRQIQETQYF. Written as DNA, the CDR3 is TGTGCCTGGAGCCGACAGATCCAAGAGACCCAGTACTTC.

The chain links TRBV30 to TRBJ2-7; maybe TRBD2 (6 bases). Germline-derived CDR1 and CDR2 are GTSNPN and SVGIG (reference sequence). V lost 1 base and J 2 bases, leaving 9 bases between the germline ends. This CDR3 contains 13 residues. CDR3 amino acids: CAWSGGTPYEQYV. CDR3 in DNA: TGTGCCTGGAGTGGCGGGACTCCCTACGAGCAGTACGTC.

The gene calls are TRBV7-2 and TRBJ1-2; possible D gene TRBD1, 6 bases. Germline loops: CDR1 SGHTA, CDR2 FQGNSA. Trimming shortened V by 7 bases and J by 6 bases, and 24 bases separated the two germline ends. The CDR3 runs to 16 residues. The CDR3 sequence: CASINHNRAVVDGYTF. DNA for the CDR3: TGTGCCAGCATCAACCATAACAGGGCAGTAGTCGATGGCTACACCTTC.

The chain joins TRBV9 to TRBJ1-1; no definite D call. The V end was cut by 4 bases, the J end by 5 bases, with 18 bases between. The germline V gene encodes CDR1 SGDLS and CDR2 YYNGEE. This CDR3 is built from 15 residues. The CDR3 region is CASSPRISPGTEAFF. CDR3 coding DNA: TGTGCCAGCAGCCCCCGAATCAGCCCGGGGACTGAAGCTTTCTTT.